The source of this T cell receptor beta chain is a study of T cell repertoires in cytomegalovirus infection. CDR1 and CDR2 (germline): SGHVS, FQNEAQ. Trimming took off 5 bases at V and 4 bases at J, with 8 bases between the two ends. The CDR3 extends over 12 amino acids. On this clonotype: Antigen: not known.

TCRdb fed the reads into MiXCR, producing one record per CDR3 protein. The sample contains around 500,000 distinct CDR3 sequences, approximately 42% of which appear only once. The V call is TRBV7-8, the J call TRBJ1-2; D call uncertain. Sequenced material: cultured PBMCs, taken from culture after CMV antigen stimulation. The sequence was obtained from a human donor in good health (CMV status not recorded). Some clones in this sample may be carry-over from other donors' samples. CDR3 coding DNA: TGTGCCAGCAGCGGTGTCGGCTATGGCTACACCTTC. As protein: CASSGVGYGYTF.